This T cell receptor (beta chain) was captured by sequencing in a study of PD-1 blockade in mismatch repair-deficient tumors. Overall study findings and caveats: Tumor-resident clones, often undetectable pretreatment in blood, expanded then contracted after pembrolizumab.

All patients were mismatch repair deficient, assessed by either PCR or immunohistochemistry. Method: immunoSEQ multiplex PCR; TCRdb's copy keeps in-frame clones and lacks some. The table records roughly 79,000 clones, approximately 78% of them present only once. Germline loops: CDR1 SGHVS, CDR2 FNYEAQ. This CDR3 spans 17 amino acids. V was clipped by 3 bases and J by 3 bases; unmatched bases: 7. A remark on this clone: Its antigen is as yet unknown.

This chain joins TRBV7-6 and TRBJ2-5; 13 bases line up with TRBD2. Sequenced here: peripheral blood, sampled 44 weeks after starting pembrolizumab. The clonotype comes from an adult with mismatch repair-deficient cancer. The CDR3 DNA reads TGTGCCAGCAGCTTCGTTGGACTAGCGGGAGAGGAAGAGACCCAGTACTTC. This codes for CASSFVGLAGEEETQYF. Combining the CDR3 with reference TRBV7-6 and TRBJ2-5 gives the whole variable domain GAGVSQSPRYKVTKRGQDVALRCDPISGHVSLYWYRQALGQGPEFLTYFNYEAQQDKSGLPNDRFSAERPEGSISTLTIQRTEQRDSAMYRCASSFVGLAGEEETQYFGPGTRLLVL.